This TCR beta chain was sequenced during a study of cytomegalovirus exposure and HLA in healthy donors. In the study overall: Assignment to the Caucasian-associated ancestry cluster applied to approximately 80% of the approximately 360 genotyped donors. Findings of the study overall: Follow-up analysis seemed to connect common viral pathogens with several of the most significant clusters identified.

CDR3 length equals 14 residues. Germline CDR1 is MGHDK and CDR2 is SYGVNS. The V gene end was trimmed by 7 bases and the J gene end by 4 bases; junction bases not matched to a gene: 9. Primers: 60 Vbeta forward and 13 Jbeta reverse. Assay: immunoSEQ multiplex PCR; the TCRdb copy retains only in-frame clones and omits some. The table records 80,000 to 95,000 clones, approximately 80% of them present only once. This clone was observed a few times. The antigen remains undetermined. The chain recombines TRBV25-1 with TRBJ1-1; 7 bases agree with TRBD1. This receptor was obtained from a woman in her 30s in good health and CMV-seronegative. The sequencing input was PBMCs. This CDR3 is CASTNRGLGTEAFF. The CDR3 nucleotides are TGTGCCAGCACAAACAGGGGTTTAGGCACTGAAGCTTTCTTT.